The clone carrying this TCR beta chain was picked up a small number of times. This record comes from a study of blood T cell repertoires in COVID-19. Using immunoSEQ multiplex PCR, the repertoire was profiled, and TCRdb retains in-frame clones only, with some absent. The sample has around 230,000 clones; over 65% are singletons. This receptor was taken from a woman aged 70-85 years with active or convalescent COVID-19. The sample taken for sequencing was peripheral blood.

The CDR3 region is CASMREQGAGEQYF. The DNA of the CDR3 is TGTGCCAGCATGAGGGAACAGGGGGCTGGCGAGCAGTACTTC. This sequence joins TRBV6-5 and TRBJ2-7; 9 nucleotides line up with TRBD1. Trimming removed 7 bases from V and 6 bases from J; junction bases left unmatched: 10. CDR1 is MNHEY, CDR2 SVGAGI, per germline. The CDR3 contains 14 residues.